The clone carrying this T cell receptor beta chain was counted at least ten times. Its target is not known. Thyroid surgery took place with no prior treatment in any patient. The source of the sample is a study of metastatic and nonmetastatic thyroid tumors. Study information: Repertoires of blood and of tissue (tumor or nodule) from malignant and benign thyroid patients were compared. The study's findings and limits: TCR beta diversity was reportedly significantly higher in malignant thyroid tumors than benign nodules, in blood and tumor.

The CDR3 length is 16 residues. Germline V lookup: CDR1 SGHRS, CDR2 YFSETQ. J was trimmed by 0 bases and V by 4 bases; bases with no gene match: 2. Per the study methods: Researchers built a distant-metastasis classifier for papillary thyroid cancer that drew on CDR3 differences across clinicopathological groups. TCRdb re-called the PCR reads through MiXCR. It is TCRdb's table, rather than the study itself, that gives the V and J calls and clone size. Of around 26,000 clones in the sample, about 16% are singletons; the top ten hold 3% to 4%. This rearrangement joins TRBV5-1 to TRBJ2-2; 11 positions match TRBD1. The TCR comes from a female donor with papillary thyroid cancer or a benign thyroid nodule (not recorded which). Some clones in this sample may be carry-over from other donors' samples. Sample: blood. The DNA of the CDR3 is TGCGCCAGCAGCCGGGGACAGGGGGCGAACACCGGGGAGCTGTTTTTT. Its protein is CASSRGQGANTGELFF.